The rows below give T cell receptor beta chains drawn from one sample of a study of CD8 T cells in ankylosing spondylitis. TCRdb re-called the 5' RACE reads with MiXCR, one entry per CDR3 protein. The sample has some 200,000 distinct CDR3 sequences, around 6.6% seen once. Sequenced: blood, either unsorted or a sorted T cell fraction (not recorded which). These receptors were collected from a male donor with ankylosing spondylitis. The CDR3 runs from the conserved cysteine through the conserved F or W. D genes are given only for firm matches. For some rows the clone size is stated as once, few or many, or as a class when expanded; others skip it.

CDR3 length: 14
D gene: NA
V gene: TRBV11-2
J gene: TRBJ2-7
clone size: few
CDR3 protein: CASSSDPLFYEQYF
CDR3 DNA: TGTGCCAGCAGCTCGGACCCGCTCTTCTACGAGCAGTACTTC

CDR3 length: 18
D gene: NA
V gene: TRBV27
J gene: TRBJ2-2
clone size: many
CDR3 protein: CASSPARRGPRATGELFF
CDR3 DNA: TGTGCCAGCAGTCCCGCCCGCCGAGGCCCTCGCGCCACCGGGGAGCTGTTTTTT

CDR3 length: 14
D gene: TRBD2
V gene: TRBV6-2/TRBV6-3
J gene: TRBJ2-2
clone size: many
CDR3 protein: CASSPTSGTGELFF
CDR3 DNA: TGTGCCAGCAGCCCGACTAGCGGCACCGGGGAGCTGTTTTTT

CDR3 length: 12
D gene: NA
V gene: TRBV10-3
J gene: TRBJ2-2
clone size: many
CDR3 protein: CAISDGTGELFF
CDR3 DNA: TGTGCCATCAGTGATGGCACCGGGGAGCTGTTTTTT

CDR3 length: 17
D gene: NA
V gene: TRBV4-2
J gene: TRBJ2-7
clone size: many
CDR3 protein: CASSQDLNIGSPYEQYF
CDR3 DNA: TGTGCCAGCAGCCAAGATCTCAACATAGGCAGCCCCTACGAGCAGTACTTC

CDR3 length: 15
D gene: NA
V gene: TRBV7-8
J gene: TRBJ2-1
clone size: NA
CDR3 protein: CASSLVRASYNEQFF
CDR3 DNA: TGTGCCAGCAGCCTCGTAAGGGCTTCCTACAATGAGCAGTTCTTC

CDR3 length: 12
D gene: TRBD1
V gene: TRBV5-1
J gene: TRBJ2-7
clone size: few
CDR3 protein: CASGQGRYEQYF
CDR3 DNA: TGCGCCAGCGGACAGGGGCGGTACGAGCAGTACTTC

CDR3 length: 13
D gene: NA
V gene: TRBV4-1
J gene: TRBJ2-5
clone size: NA
CDR3 protein: CASSHDTEETQYF
CDR3 DNA: TGCGCCAGCAGCCATGACACAGAAGAGACCCAGTACTTC

CDR3 length: 17
D gene: NA
V gene: TRBV7-9
J gene: TRBJ1-1
clone size: NA
CDR3 protein: CASSLSWSGSMNTEAFF
CDR3 DNA: TGTGCCAGCAGCTTAAGTTGGTCTGGCAGTATGAACACTGAAGCTTTCTTT

CDR3 length: 13
D gene: NA
V gene: TRBV29-1
J gene: TRBJ1-3
clone size: many
CDR3 protein: CSVRLVSGNTIYF
CDR3 DNA: TGCAGCGTACGCCTGGTCTCTGGAAACACCATATATTTT

CDR3 length: 14
D gene: TRBD1
V gene: TRBV12-3/TRBV12-4
J gene: TRBJ1-1
clone size: many
CDR3 protein: CASSHGTGDTEAFF
CDR3 DNA: TGTGCCAGCAGCCACGGGACAGGGGACACTGAAGCTTTCTTT

CDR3 length: 14
D gene: NA
V gene: TRBV15
J gene: TRBJ1-1
clone size: many
CDR3 protein: CATSLTGGGTEAFF
CDR3 DNA: TGTGCCACCAGCCTAACGGGGGGTGGAACTGAAGCTTTCTTT

CDR3 length: 14
D gene: NA
V gene: TRBV6-5
J gene: TRBJ1-1
clone size: many
CDR3 protein: CASSYGGWDTEAFF
CDR3 DNA: TGTGCCAGCAGTTACGGAGGGTGGGACACTGAAGCTTTCTTT

CDR3 length: 16
D gene: NA
V gene: TRBV4-2
J gene: TRBJ1-5
clone size: NA
CDR3 protein: CASSQEWRHSNQPQHF
CDR3 DNA: TGTGCCAGCAGCCAAGAATGGAGACATAGCAATCAGCCCCAGCATTTT

CDR3 length: 13
D gene: NA
V gene: TRBV11-2
J gene: TRBJ2-1
clone size: many
CDR3 protein: CASSLASSGEQFF
CDR3 DNA: TGTGCCAGCAGCTTAGCATCGTCCGGTGAGCAGTTCTTC

CDR3 length: 13
D gene: NA
V gene: TRBV6-5
J gene: TRBJ2-7
clone size: many
CDR3 protein: CASSYFGAGEQYF
CDR3 DNA: TGTGCCAGCAGTTACTTCGGGGCGGGCGAGCAGTACTTC

CDR3 length: 15
D gene: TRBD2
V gene: TRBV7-8
J gene: TRBJ2-3
clone size: few
CDR3 protein: CASSLSGGEGDTQYF
CDR3 DNA: TGTGCCAGCAGCTTATCCGGGGGGGAGGGAGATACGCAGTATTTT

CDR3 length: 15
D gene: NA
V gene: TRBV7-9
J gene: TRBJ1-2
clone size: few
CDR3 protein: CASSSQRAGTAGYTF
CDR3 DNA: TGTGCCAGCAGCTCCCAAAGAGCAGGGACGGCCGGCTACACCTTC

CDR3 length: 11
D gene: NA
V gene: TRBV7-9
J gene: TRBJ1-1
clone size: many
CDR3 protein: CVMGVGTEAFF
CDR3 DNA: TGTGTAATGGGGGTTGGTACTGAAGCTTTCTTT

CDR3 length: 12
D gene: NA
V gene: TRBV20-1
J gene: TRBJ2-5
clone size: many
CDR3 protein: CSASDRQETQYF
CDR3 DNA: TGCAGTGCTAGCGACAGACAAGAGACCCAGTACTTC

CDR3 length: 14
D gene: TRBD2
V gene: TRBV7-9
J gene: TRBJ2-1
clone size: many
CDR3 protein: CASSAGTSLNEQFF
CDR3 DNA: TGTGCCAGCAGCGCCGGGACTAGCTTAAATGAGCAGTTCTTC

CDR3 length: 14
D gene: NA
V gene: TRBV7-9
J gene: TRBJ1-1
clone size: many
CDR3 protein: CASSSGLTHTEAFF
CDR3 DNA: TGTGCCAGCAGCTCAGGCCTCACACACACTGAAGCTTTCTTT

CDR3 length: 14
D gene: NA
V gene: TRBV28
J gene: TRBJ1-1
clone size: many
CDR3 protein: CASSLRWAGTEAFF
CDR3 DNA: TGTGCCAGCAGTTTAAGGTGGGCAGGGACTGAAGCTTTCTTT